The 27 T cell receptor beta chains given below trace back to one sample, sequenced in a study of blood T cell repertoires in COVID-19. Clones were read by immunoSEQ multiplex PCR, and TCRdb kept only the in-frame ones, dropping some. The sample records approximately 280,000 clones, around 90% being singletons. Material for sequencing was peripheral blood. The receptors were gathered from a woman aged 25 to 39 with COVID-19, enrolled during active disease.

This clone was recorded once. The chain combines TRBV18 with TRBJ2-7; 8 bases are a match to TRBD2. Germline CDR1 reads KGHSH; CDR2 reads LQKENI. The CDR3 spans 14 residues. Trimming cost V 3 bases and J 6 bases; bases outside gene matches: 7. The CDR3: CASSPSGREAEQYF. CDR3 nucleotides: TGTGCCAGCTCACCTTCTGGGCGGGAGGCCGAGCAGTACTTC.

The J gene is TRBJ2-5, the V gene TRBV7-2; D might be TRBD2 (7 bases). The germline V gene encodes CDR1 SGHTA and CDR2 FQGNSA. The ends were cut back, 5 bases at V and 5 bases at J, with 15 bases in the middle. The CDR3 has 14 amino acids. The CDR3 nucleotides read TGTGCCAGCAGCAAAGGGGGGGTCCGGGAGACCCAGTACTTC. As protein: CASSKGGVRETQYF.

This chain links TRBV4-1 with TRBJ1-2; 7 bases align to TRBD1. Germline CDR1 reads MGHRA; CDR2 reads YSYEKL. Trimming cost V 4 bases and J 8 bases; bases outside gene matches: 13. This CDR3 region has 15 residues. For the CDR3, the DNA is TGCGCCAGCAGCCTTCGGACAGGAGTAGGCGGCGGCTACACCTTC. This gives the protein CASSLRTGVGGGYTF.

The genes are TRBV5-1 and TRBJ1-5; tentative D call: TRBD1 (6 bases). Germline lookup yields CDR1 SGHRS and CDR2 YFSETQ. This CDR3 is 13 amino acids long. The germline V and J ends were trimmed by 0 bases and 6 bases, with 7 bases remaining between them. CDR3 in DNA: TGCGCCAGCAGCTTGGAGGGGGTTCAGCCCCAGCATTTT. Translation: CASSLEGVQPQHF.

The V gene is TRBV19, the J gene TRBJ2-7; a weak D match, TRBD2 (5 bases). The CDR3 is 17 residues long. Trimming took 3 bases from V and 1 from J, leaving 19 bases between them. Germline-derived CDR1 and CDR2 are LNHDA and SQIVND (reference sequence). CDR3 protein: CASSIPPSTSGSYEQYF. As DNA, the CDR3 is TGTGCCAGTAGTATCCCTCCCTCTACAAGCGGATCCTACGAGCAGTACTTC.

In DNA, the CDR3 is TGTGCCATCAGTGCAGCGGGAGGCCCACACAATGAGCAGTTCTTC. Its translation: CAISAAGGPHNEQFF. The V call is TRBV10-3, the J call TRBJ2-1, with 9 bases fitting TRBD2. The CDR3 consists of 15 residues. Germline V CDR1 and CDR2: ENHRY, SYGVKD. J lost 5 bases, V lost 4 bases, and 6 bases had no gene match.

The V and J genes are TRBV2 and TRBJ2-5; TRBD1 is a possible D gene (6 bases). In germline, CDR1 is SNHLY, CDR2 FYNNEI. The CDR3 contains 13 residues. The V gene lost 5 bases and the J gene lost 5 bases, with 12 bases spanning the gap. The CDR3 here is CASSLQGRETQYF. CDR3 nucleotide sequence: TGTGCCAGCAGTCTACAGGGTCGCGAGACCCAGTACTTC.

The CDR3 loop reads CASSKGGGLQDTQYF. CDR3 nucleotide sequence: TGTGCCAGCAGCAAAGGGGGGGGACTTCAGGATACGCAGTATTTT. This chain uses TRBV21-1 with TRBJ2-3; TRBD2 is the table's D call and was not checked against the DNA. TRBV21-1 is tagged as a pseudogene. The CDR3 is made up of 15 amino acids.

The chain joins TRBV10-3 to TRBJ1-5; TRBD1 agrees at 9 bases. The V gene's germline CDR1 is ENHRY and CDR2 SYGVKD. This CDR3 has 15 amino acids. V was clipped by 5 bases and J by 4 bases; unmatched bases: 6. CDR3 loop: CAISLGQGANQPQHF. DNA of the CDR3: TGTGCCATCAGTTTGGGACAGGGAGCAAATCAGCCCCAGCATTTT.

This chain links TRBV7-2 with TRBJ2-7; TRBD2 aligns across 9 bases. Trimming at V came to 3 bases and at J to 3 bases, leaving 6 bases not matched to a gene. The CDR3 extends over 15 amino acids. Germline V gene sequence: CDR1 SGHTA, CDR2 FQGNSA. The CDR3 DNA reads TGTGCCAGCAGCTTCCTCGGGACTAGCAACTACGAGCAGTACTTC. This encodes CASSFLGTSNYEQYF.

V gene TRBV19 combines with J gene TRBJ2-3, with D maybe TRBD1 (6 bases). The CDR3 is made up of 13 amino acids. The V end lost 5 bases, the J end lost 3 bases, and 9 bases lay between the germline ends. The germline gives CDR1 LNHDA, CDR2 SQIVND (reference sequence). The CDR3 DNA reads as TGTGCCAGTAGTGGGGGCCAAACAGATACGCAGTATTTT. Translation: CASSGGQTDTQYF.

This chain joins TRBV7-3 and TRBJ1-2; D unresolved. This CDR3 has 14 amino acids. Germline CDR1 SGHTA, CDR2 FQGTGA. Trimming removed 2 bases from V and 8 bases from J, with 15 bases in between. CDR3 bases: TGTGCCAGCAGCTTAGACCGGGAGAGGTCGGGCTACACCTTC. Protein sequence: CASSLDRERSGYTF.

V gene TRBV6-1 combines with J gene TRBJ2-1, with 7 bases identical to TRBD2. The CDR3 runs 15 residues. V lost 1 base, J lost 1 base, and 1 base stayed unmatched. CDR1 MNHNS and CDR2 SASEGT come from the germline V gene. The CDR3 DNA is TGTGCCAGCAGTGAAGAAGCGGGATCCTACAATGAGCAGTTCTTC. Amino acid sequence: CASSEEAGSYNEQFF.

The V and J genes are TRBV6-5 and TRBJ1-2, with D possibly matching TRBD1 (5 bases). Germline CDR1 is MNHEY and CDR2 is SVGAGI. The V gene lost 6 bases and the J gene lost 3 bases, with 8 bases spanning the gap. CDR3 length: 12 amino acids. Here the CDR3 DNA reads TGTGCCAGCAGAGGGGCTTACTATGGCTACACCTTC. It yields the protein CASRGAYYGYTF.

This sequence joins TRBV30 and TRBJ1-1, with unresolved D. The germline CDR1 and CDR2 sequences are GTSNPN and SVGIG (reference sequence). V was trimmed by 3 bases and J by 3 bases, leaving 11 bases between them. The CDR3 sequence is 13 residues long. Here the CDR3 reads CAWRGGGHTEAFF. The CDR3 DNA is TGTGCCTGGAGAGGAGGAGGCCACACTGAAGCTTTCTTT. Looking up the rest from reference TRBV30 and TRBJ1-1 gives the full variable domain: SQTIHQWPATLVQPVGSPLSLECTVEGTSNPNLYWYRQAAGRGLQLLFYSVGIGQISSEVPQNLSASRPQDRQFILSSKKLLLSDSGFYLCAWRGGGHTEAFFGQGTRLTVV.

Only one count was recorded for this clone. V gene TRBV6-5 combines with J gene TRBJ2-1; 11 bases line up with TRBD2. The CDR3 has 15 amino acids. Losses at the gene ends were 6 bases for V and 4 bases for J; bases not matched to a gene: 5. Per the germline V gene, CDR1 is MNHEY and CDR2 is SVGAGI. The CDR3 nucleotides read TGTGCCAGCAGATTAAGACTAGCGGGGTACAATGAGCAGTTCTTC. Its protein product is CASRLRLAGYNEQFF.

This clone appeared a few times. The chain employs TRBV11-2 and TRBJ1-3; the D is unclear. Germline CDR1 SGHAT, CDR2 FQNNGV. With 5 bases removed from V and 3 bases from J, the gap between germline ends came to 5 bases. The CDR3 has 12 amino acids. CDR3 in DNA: TGTGCCAGCAGCAACAGTGGAAACACCATATATTTT. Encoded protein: CASSNSGNTIYF. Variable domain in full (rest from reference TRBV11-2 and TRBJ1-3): EAGVAQSPRYKIIEKRQSVAFWCNPISGHATLYWYQQILGQGPKLLIQFQNNGVVDDSQLPKDRFSAERLKGVDSTLKIQPAKLEDSAVYLCASSNSGNTIYFGEGSWLTVV.

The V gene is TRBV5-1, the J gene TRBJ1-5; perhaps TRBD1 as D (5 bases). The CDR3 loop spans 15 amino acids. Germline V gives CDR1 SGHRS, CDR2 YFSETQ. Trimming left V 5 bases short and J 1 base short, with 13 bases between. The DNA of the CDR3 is TGCGCCAGCAGTGAAGGGGATCTGAGCAATCAGCCCCAGCATTTT. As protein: CASSEGDLSNQPQHF. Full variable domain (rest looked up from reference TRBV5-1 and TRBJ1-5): KAGVTQTPRYLIKTRGQQVTLSCSPISGHRSVSWYQQTPGQGLQFLFEYFSETQRNKGNFPGRFSGRQFSNSRSEMNVSTLELGDSALYLCASSEGDLSNQPQHFGDGTRLSIL.

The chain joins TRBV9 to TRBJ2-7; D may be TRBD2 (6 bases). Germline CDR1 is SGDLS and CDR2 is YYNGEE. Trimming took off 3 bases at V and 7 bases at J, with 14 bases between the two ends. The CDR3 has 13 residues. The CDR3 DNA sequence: TGTGCCAGCAGCGATCCCCTCGCGGGGGAGCAGTACTTC. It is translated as CASSDPLAGEQYF.

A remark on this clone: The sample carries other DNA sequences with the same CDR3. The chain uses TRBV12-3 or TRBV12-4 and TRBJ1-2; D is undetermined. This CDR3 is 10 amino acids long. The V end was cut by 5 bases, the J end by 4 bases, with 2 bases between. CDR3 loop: CASSLYGYTF. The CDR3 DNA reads TGTGCCAGCAGTCTCTATGGCTACACCTTC.

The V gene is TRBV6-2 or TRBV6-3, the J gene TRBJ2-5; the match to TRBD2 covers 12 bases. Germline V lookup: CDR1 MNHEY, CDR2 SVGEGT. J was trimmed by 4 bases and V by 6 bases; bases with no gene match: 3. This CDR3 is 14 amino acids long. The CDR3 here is CASSATSGRETQYF. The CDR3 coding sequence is TGTGCCAGCAGCGCGACTAGCGGGAGAGAGACCCAGTACTTC.

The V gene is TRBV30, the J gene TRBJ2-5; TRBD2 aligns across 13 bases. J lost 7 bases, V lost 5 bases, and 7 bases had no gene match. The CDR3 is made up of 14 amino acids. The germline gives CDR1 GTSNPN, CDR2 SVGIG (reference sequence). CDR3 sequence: CAWSRLAGGSTQYF. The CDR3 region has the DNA TGTGCCTGGTCTCGACTAGCGGGAGGATCGACCCAGTACTTC.

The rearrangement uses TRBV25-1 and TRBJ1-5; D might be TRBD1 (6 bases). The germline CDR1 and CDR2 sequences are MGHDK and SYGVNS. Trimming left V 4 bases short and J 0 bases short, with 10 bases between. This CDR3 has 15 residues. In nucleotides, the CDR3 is TGTGCCAGCAGTGCCCGACAGGATAGCAATCAGCCCCAGCATTTT. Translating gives CASSARQDSNQPQHF.

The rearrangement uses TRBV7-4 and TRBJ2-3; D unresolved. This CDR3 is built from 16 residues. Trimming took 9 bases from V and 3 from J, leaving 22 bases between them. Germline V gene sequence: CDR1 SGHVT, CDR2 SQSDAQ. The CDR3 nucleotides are TGTGCCAGACTATATCTCTCGCCTGGGTTGACAGATACGCAGTATTTT. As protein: CARLYLSPGLTDTQYF. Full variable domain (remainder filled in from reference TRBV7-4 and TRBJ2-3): GAGVSQSPRYKVAKRGRDVALRCDSISGHVTLYWYRQTLGQGSEVLTYSQSDAQRDKSGRPSGRFSAERPERSVSTLKIQRTEQGDSAVYLCARLYLSPGLTDTQYFGPGTRLTVL.

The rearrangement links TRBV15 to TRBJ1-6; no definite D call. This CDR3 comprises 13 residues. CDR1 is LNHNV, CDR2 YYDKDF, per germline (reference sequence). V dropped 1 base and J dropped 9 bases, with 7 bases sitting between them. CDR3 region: CATSRVAISPLHF. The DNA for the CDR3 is TGTGCCACCAGCAGAGTAGCTATTTCACCCCTCCACTTT.

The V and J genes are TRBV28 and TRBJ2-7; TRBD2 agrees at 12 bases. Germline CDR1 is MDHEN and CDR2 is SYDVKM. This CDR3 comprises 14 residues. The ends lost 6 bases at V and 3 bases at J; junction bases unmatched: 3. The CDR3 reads CASSPLAGGYEQYF. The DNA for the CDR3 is TGTGCCAGCAGCCCACTAGCGGGAGGCTACGAGCAGTACTTC.

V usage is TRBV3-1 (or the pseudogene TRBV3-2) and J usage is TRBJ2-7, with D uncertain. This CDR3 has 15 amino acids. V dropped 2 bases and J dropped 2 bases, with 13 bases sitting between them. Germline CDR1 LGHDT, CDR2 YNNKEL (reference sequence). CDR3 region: CASSQLSYRAYEQYF. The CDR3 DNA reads TGTGCCAGCAGCCAACTGAGCTACCGGGCCTACGAGCAGTACTTC.